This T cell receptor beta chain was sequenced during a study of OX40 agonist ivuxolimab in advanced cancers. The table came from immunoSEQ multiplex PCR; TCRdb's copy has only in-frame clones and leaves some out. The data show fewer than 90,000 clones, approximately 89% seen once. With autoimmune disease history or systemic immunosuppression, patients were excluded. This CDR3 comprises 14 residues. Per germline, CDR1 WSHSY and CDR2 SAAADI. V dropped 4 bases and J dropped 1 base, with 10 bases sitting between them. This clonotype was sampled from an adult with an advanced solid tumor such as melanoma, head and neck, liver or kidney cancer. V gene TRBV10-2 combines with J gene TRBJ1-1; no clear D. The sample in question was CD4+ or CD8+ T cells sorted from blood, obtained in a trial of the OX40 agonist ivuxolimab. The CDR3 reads CASSAADTNTEAFF. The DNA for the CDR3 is TGCGCCAGCAGTGCGGCAGACACGAACACTGAAGCTTTCTTT.